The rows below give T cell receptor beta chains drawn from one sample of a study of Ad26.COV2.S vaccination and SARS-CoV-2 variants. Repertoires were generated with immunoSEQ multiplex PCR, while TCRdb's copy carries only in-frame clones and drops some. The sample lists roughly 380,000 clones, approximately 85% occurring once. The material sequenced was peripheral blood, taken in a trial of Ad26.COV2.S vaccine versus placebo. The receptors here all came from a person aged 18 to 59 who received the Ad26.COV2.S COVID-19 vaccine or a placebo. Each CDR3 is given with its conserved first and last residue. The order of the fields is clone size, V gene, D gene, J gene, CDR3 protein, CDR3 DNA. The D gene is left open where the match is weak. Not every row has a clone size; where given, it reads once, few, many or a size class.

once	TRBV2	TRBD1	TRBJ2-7	CASSEWTGLGYEQYF	TGTGCCAGCAGTGAATGGACAGGACTGGGCTACGAGCAGTACTTC
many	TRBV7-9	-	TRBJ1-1	CASSLGQKNTEAFF	TGTGCCAGCAGCTTAGGACAGAAGAACACTGAAGCTTTCTTT
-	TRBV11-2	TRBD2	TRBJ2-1	CASSLFLEHLASGKNEQFF	TGTGCCAGCAGCTTATTCCTCGAACATTTGGCTAGCGGAAAGAATGAGCAGTTCTTC
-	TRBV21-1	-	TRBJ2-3	CASSIDSKAPPDTQYF	TGTGCCAGCAGCATCGACTCGAAGGCCCCCCCAGATACGCAGTATTTT
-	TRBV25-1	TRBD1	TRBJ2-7	CASSNPPGQGAKQYF	TGTGCCAGCAGTAACCCCCCGGGGCAGGGGGCTAAGCAGTACTTC
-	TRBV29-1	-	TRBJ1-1	CSVGLSAEAFF	TGCAGCGTTGGCCTCTCGGCTGAAGCTTTCTTT
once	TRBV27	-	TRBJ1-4	CASREAGAKLFF	TGTGCCAGCAGGGAGGCCGGGGCAAAACTGTTTTTT
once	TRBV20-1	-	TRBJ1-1	CSATRGGEAFF	TGCAGTGCTACCAGAGGGGGTGAAGCTTTCTTT
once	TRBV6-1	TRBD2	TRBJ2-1	CASSEALAGLPYNEQFF	TGTGCCAGCAGTGAAGCCCTAGCGGGTCTTCCCTACAATGAGCAGTTCTTC
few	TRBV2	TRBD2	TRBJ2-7	CASSRTSGVDEQYF	TGTGCCAGCAGTCGGACTAGCGGGGTCGACGAGCAGTACTTC
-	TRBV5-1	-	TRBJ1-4	CASSLAVVSTNEKLFF	TGCGCCAGCAGCTTGGCCGTAGTTTCGACTAATGAAAAACTGTTTTTT
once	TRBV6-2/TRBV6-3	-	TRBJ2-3	CASSYSSPGLNTQYF	TGTGCCAGCAGTTACTCGAGTCCAGGGCTCAATACGCAGTATTTT
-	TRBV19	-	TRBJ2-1	CASSISADTYNEQFF	TGTGCCAGTAGTATATCAGCGGACACCTACAATGAGCAGTTCTTC
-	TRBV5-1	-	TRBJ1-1	CASSLTKSGATEAFF	TGCGCCAGCAGCTTGACTAAGTCGGGGGCCACTGAAGCTTTCTTT
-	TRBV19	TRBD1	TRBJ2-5	CASSNPTGPLVETQYF	TGTGCCAGTAGTAACCCGACAGGGCCCCTCGTGGAGACCCAGTACTTC
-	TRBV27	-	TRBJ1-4	CASRGWGSTNEKLFF	TGTGCCAGCAGGGGATGGGGCTCAACTAATGAAAAACTGTTTTTT
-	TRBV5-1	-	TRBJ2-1	CASSLDPGTYNEQFF	TGCGCCAGCAGCTTGGATCCGGGAACCTACAATGAGCAGTTCTTC
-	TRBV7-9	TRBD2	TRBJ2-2	CASRQPGLAKNTGELFF	TGTGCCAGCAGACAACCAGGACTAGCAAAGAACACCGGGGAGCTGTTTTTT
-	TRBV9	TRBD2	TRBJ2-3	CASSVTSGGRADTQYF	TGTGCCAGCAGCGTCACTAGCGGGGGGAGGGCAGATACGCAGTATTTT
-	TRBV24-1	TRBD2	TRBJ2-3	CATSDPRGGRADTQYF	TGTGCCACCAGTGATCCCCGGGGGGGGAGGGCAGATACGCAGTATTTT
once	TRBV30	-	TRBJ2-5	CAWSVGLQETQYF	TGTGCCTGGAGTGTGGGGCTTCAAGAGACCCAGTACTTC
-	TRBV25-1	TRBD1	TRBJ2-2	CASRDRGVTGELFF	TGTGCCAGCAGGGACAGGGGAGTCACCGGGGAGCTGTTTTTT
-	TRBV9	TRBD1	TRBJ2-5	CASSVSGTGTLETQYF	TGTGCCAGCAGCGTTTCCGGGACAGGGACGTTAGAGACCCAGTACTTC
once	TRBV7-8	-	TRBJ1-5	CASSLAEGNQPQHF	TGTGCCAGCAGCTTAGCTGAGGGCAATCAGCCCCAGCATTTT
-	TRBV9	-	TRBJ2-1	CASSVAMGAMGENEQFF	TGTGCCAGCAGCGTAGCTATGGGGGCAATGGGTGAGAATGAGCAGTTCTTC
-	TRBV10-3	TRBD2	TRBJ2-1	CAISSSTSGATTIF	TGTGCCATCAGTTCCTCGACTAGCGGGGCTACAACAATCTTC
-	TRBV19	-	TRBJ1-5	CASSIDRIEPQHF	TGTGCCAGTAGTATAGACCGGATCGAGCCCCAGCATTTT
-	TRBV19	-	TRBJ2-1	CASRIGGGNEQFF	TGTGCCAGTCGTATTGGAGGGGGCAATGAGCAGTTCTTC
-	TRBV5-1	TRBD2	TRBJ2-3	CASSSRGTSGPTDTQYF	TGCGCCAGCAGCTCCCGCGGGACTAGCGGCCCCACAGATACGCAGTATTTT
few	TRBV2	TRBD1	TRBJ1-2	CASSGRDRLLYGYTF	TGTGCCAGCAGTGGTAGGGACAGGCTCCTCTATGGCTACACCTTC
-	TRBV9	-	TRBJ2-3	CASSVEVGVKDTQYF	TGTGCCAGCAGCGTAGAGGTGGGAGTAAAAGATACGCAGTATTTT
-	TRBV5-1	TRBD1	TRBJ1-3	CASSRDTTSGTGSGNTIYF	TGCGCCAGCAGCCGCGACACAACCTCCGGGACAGGGTCTGGAAACACCATATATTTT
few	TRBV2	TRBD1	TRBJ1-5	CASQAAPGTDRAVWQPQHF	TGTGCCAGCCAAGCAGCACCGGGGACCGACAGGGCGGTTTGGCAGCCCCAGCATTTT
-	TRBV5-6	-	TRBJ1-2	CASSSGYGYTF	TGTGCCAGCAGCTCTGGGTATGGCTACACCTTC
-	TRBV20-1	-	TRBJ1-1	CSASKDTEAFF	TGCAGTGCCTCAAAGGACACTGAAGCTTTCTTT
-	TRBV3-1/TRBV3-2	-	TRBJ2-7	CASSQYQTTYEQYF	TGTGCCAGCAGCCAATACCAGACGACCTACGAGCAGTACTTC
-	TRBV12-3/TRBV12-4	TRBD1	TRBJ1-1	CASSKDRDPEAFF	TGTGCCAGCAGTAAAGACAGGGACCCTGAAGCTTTCTTT
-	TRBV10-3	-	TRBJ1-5	CAISESSKWESNQPQHF	TGTGCCATCAGTGAGTCGAGTAAATGGGAATCCAATCAGCCCCAGCATTTT
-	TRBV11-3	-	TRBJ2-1	CARIQAQSSYNEQFF	TGTGCCAGAATCCAGGCGCAAAGCTCCTACAATGAGCAGTTCTTC
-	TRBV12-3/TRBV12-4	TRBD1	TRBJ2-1	CASSRTGEQFF	TGTGCCAGCAGTCGGACAGGGGAGCAGTTCTTC
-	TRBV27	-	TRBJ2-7	CASSFSRQHLYEQYF	TGTGCCAGCAGTTTTAGCCGACAACACCTTTACGAGCAGTACTTC
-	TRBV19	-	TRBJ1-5	CASSIAPPSYSNQPQHF	TGTGCCAGTAGTATAGCCCCTCCAAGTTATAGCAATCAGCCCCAGCATTTT
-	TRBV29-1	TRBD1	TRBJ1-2	CSVAPLQTGENGYTF	TGCAGCGTCGCACCACTCCAGACAGGGGAGAATGGCTACACCTTC
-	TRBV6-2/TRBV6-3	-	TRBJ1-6	CASSYRGLYNSPLHF	TGTGCCAGCAGTTACCGAGGGCTCTATAATTCACCCCTCCACTTT
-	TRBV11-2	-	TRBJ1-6	CASSLYGGENSPLHF	TGTGCCAGCAGCTTATACGGCGGAGAAAATTCACCCCTCCACTTT
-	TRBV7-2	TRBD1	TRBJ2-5	CASSLDERDRVQETQYF	TGTGCCAGCAGCTTAGACGAGAGGGACAGGGTCCAAGAGACCCAGTACTTC
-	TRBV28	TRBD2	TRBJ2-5	CASSPGGVQETQYF	TGTGCCAGCAGTCCCGGGGGGGTACAAGAGACCCAGTACTTC
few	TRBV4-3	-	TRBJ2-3	CASSQDQGASTDTQYF	TGCGCCAGCAGCCAGGATCAGGGCGCTAGCACAGATACGCAGTATTTT
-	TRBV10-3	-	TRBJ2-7	CAISGDRRGDEQYF	TGTGCCATCAGTGGGGACCGCCGAGGGGACGAGCAGTACTTC
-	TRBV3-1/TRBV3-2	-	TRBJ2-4	CASSLKSSQYPLNF	TGTGCCAGCAGCCTCAAATCTTCTCAGTACCCTTTGAACTTC
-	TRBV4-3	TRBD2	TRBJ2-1	CASSQGLAGGSYNEQFF	TGCGCCAGCAGCCAAGGACTAGCGGGAGGTTCCTACAATGAGCAGTTCTTC
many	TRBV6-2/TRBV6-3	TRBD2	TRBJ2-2	CASSYVIAGAGELFF	TGTGCCAGCAGTTACGTTATAGCGGGAGCCGGGGAGCTGTTTTTT
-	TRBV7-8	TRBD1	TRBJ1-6	CASSPLTGASYSPLHF	TGTGCCAGCAGCCCCTTGACAGGGGCTTCTTATTCACCCCTCCACTTT
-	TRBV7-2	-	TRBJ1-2	CASSFSYGYTF	TGTGCCAGCAGCTTTAGCTATGGCTACACCTTC
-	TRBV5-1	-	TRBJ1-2	CASSLFVGNYGYTF	TGCGCCAGCAGCTTATTCGTAGGGAACTATGGCTACACCTTC
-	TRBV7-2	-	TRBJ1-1	CASSLEGRTEAFF	TGTGCCAGCAGCTTGGAAGGGCGCACTGAAGCTTTCTTT
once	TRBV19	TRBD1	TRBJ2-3	CASSVPGQGVEDTQYF	TGTGCCAGTAGTGTCCCGGGACAGGGGGTGGAAGATACGCAGTATTTT